This T cell receptor beta chain was sequenced in a study of CD8 T cells in Susac syndrome (dated by TCRdb to about 2019). In terms of the full investigation: Repertoire sequencing was used to test whether CD8+ T cell activation and differentiation in Susac syndrome was antigen driven.

Regarding this clonotype: The clone's antigen remains unknown. Base qualities were left out, and no much larger clone turns up one base away.

High-throughput TCR beta sequencing profiled peripheral blood CD8+ and CD4+ T cells from healthy donors, Susac syndrome patients and multiple sclerosis patients. Healthy donors were age- and sex-matched controls. Bulk CD8+ and CD4+ T cells were purified by magnetic negative isolation, while CD8+ TEMRA cells were enriched using FACS. Blood was drawn into EDTA tubes, processed within 24 hours, and PBMCs were isolated by density gradient centrifugation. PBMCs intended for TCR sequencing were frozen in liquid nitrogen and were later thawed in a 37 degrees C water bath. The sorted or isolated CD4+, CD8+ and CD8+ TEMRA cells had a purity of 90% or higher. RNA was extracted with the RNeasy kit and 0.5 to 1 ug was reverse transcribed using random hexamers. The immunoSEQ multiplex PCR assay, covering 54 Vbeta and 13 Jbeta segments, was used to amplify TCR beta CDR3 regions. To correct PCR amplification bias, a synthetic template baseline was used for both primer optimization and computational correction. The paper's data handling went like this. Only productive sequences were kept, with reads annotated to V, D and J genes according to IMGT and analyzed in immunoSEQ Analyzer. To calculate clonality, Shannon entropy was normalized by log2 of the number of productive unique sequences and then subtracted from one. For each patient and control, public and private clones were evaluated among the 100 most prevalent clones. Susac-specific clones were defined as absent from healthy and MS cohorts, about 1,000 published viral clones and other ImmuneACCESS disease sequences. Using fastp trimming at Q25 and MiXCR clonotype assembly, TCRdb reanalyzed the public sequencing data and kept in-frame beta chains. Each CDR3 protein gets just one entry, which takes the most common genes and DNA from the rows behind it. These V and J calls derive from TCRdb rather than the authors' analysis. This sample is represented by 150,000 to 200,000 distinct CDR3 sequences; about 94% of them were singletons. More than 0.1% of the sample is taken by the ten largest.

Results and caveats for the whole study, not just this receptor: The TCR sequencing and HLA analysis was acknowledged to have included a relatively small number of individuals.

Per the germline V gene (reference sequence), LNHDA is the CDR1 and SQIVND is the CDR2. V and J lose 0 bases and 3 bases, and a span of 12 bases separates them. Measured from the cysteine to the phenylalanine, the CDR3 is 15 residues long. Only the CDR3 region is kept as DNA, spanning 45 bases read in frame from base 1. Specimen: CD4+ T cells from PBMCs. The receptor's source is a human donor in good health. Rearrangement joined TRBV19 to TRBJ2-7; the D segment cannot be called with confidence. The DNA is as follows: TGTGCCAGTAGTATAGATCACGTCCCCCTCTACGAGCAGTACTTC. Its protein reads: CASSIDHVPLYEQYF.